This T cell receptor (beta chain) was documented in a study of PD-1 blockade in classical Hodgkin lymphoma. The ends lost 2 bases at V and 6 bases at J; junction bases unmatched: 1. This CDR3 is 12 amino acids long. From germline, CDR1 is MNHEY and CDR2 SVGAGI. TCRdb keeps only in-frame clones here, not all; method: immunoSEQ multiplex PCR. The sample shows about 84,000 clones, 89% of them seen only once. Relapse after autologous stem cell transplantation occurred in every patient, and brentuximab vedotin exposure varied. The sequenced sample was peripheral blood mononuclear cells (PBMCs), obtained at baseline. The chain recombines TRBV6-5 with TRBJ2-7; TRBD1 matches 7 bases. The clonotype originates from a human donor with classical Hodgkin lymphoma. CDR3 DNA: TGTGCCAGCAGTTACCCAGGGGGCGAGCAGTACTTC. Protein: CASSYPGGEQYF.